This entry is about one T cell receptor (beta chain). Profiling relied on immunoSEQ multiplex PCR, and the TCRdb table lists in-frame clones only, not all of them. Seen here are approximately 120,000 clones, 80% to 90% observed once, and the top ten hold around 10%. CDR1 and CDR2 (germline): SGHTA, FQGNSA. With 1 base removed from V and 8 bases from J, the gap between germline ends came to 11 bases. This CDR3 has 13 residues. These data belong to a study of T cell responses to AZD1222 COVID-19 vaccine. The chain links TRBV7-2 to TRBJ1-2; D unclear. This sequence was found in an adult in good health. The material was peripheral blood, obtained on day 0 of MenACWY control vaccination. The CDR3 DNA reads TGTGCCAGCAGCTTAGAGAGGGAAGCGGGCTACACCTTC. Translating it yields CASSLEREAGYTF.